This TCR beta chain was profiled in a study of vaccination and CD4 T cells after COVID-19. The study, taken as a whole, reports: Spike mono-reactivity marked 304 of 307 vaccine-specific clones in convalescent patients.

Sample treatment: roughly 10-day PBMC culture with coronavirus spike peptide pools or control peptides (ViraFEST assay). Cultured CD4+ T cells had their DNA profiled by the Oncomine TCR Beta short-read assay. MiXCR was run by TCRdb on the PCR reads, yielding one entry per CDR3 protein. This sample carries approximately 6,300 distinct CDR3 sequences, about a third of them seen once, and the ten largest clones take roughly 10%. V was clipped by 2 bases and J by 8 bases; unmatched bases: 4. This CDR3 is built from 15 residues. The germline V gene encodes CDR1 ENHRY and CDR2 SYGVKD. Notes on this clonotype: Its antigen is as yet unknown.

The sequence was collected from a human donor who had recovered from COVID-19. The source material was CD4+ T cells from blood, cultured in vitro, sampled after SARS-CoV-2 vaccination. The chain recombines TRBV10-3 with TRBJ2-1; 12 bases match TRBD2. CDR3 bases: TGTGCCATCAGTGAGACGACTAGCGGGGGCTATGAGCAGTTCTTC. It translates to CAISETTSGGYEQFF.